This T cell receptor (beta chain) was recovered during a study of memory CD4+ T cells and cytomegalovirus serostatus (dated by TCRdb to between 2018 and 2021). Some background on the complete study: The cohort comprised about 35 healthy Belgian adults, 9 CMV seropositive and some 25 CMV seronegative. The study sequenced CD4+ memory TCRbeta repertoires of a Belgian cohort with known cytomegalovirus serostatus to replicate a published TCR-based CMV serostatus classifier.

CDR1 SGHAT and CDR2 FQNNGV are derived from the germline V gene. The V and J ends are trimmed by 5 bases and 4 bases, leaving 17 bases between them. There are 15 amino acids in the CDR3, from cysteine to phenylalanine inclusive. The read is trimmed to its CDR3 DNA, 45 bases read in frame from base 1. This clone is a singleton in its sample. What antigen it recognizes has not been identified. No quality values exist for individual bases; no much larger clone is one base distant. General study outcomes and caveats: Of fewer than 200 previously reported CMV-associated TCRbeta sequences, some 67 appeared in the CD4+ memory repertoires, each in one to five individuals. On the Belgian cohort, the classifier built on the original framework reached a median bootstrapped AUC of around 0.96, with a 95% CI of 0.76-1.00. The results were interpreted as suggesting that the CMV-associated TCR signature is largely present in the CD4+ memory repertoire. For CMV serostatus prediction, a median bootstrapped AUC of approximately 0.95 was reached with the original framework, and a median bootstrapped AUC of approximately 0.92 was reached with a US-trained random forest. Only CD4+CD45RO+ memory cells were sequenced, in contrast to the original study, in which naive and memory CD4+ and CD8+ populations were covered.

The Quick-DNA Microprep Kit was used to extract genomic DNA from the sorted cells. Amplification of TCRbeta DNA was done with the immunoSEQ hsTCRbeta kit, following the protocol from the manufacturer. TCRbeta libraries were sequenced on an Illumina MiSeq instrument. The authors' pipeline ran thus. Removing out-of-frame sequences left roughly 2.4 million distinct TCRbeta sequences, an average of around 70,000 per individual. Each individual was scored by the count of fewer than 200 previously reported CMV-associated TCRbeta sequences and the total productive distinct TCRbeta count. A beta-binomial model was reimplemented in Python, and scikit-learn random forests with default parameters were trained on data from the US cohort. Classifier performance on the Belgian cohort was reported as the median AUC with percentile confidence intervals calculated over 10,000 bootstrap iterations. TCRdb mirrors the immuneACCESS table, restricted to in-frame sequences. Some clones are absent from its copies; in checked studies, under half trace to an unresolved V gene, and the reason for the others is unknown. Clone size and the V and J calls come from that table; the DNA yielded D and trimming. This sample gives 54,000 or so clones in total; about 81% of them show up just once. The ten largest make up around 1% of the sample.

Single viable CD3+CD4+CD8-CD45RO+ cells were sorted as memory CD4+ T cells on a FACSAria II. CMV serostatus was assessed using a Roche Elecsys assay, by which serum IgG against CMV pp150, pp28, p38 and p52 was detected. Once the samples were thawed, total CD4+ T cells were enriched through positive selection using CD4 magnetic microbeads. The samples came from a separate study whose specific focus was interrogating the CD4+ T cell memory repertoire. Peripheral blood mononuclear cells were isolated and cryopreserved according to standard operating procedures, and serum was kept at -80 degrees C. The staining relied on CD3-PerCP (BW264/56), CD4-APC (RPA-T4), CD45RO-PE (UCHT1) and CD8-Pacific Orange (3B5) antibodies, and Sytox blue was used to exclude non-viable cells.

The TCR originated in an adult in good health and CMV-seronegative. Sequenced input: memory CD4+ T cells from blood. Here the chain combines TRBV11-2 and TRBJ1-1; the D gene is possibly TRBD1, with 6 bases matching. The DNA sequence follows: TGTGCCAGCAGCGTTAGGCGGGGGGCGTCCACTGAAGCTTTCTTT. This is translated as CASSVRRGASTEAFF.